The T cell receptor (beta chain) described here comes from a study of shared clonotypes between healthy human individuals. Study-level results: With a handful of donors compared, around 5% of naive CD4 clonotypes were shared. Naive subsets generally had larger estimated richness than memory subsets.

The CDR3 is 14 amino acids long, termini counted. Germline V gives CDR1 MDHEN, CDR2 SYDVKM. Comments on this clone: Its antigen is undetermined. Because the CDR3's place on the DNA is in doubt, the DNA is left out and the CDR3 is given as listed by TCRdb.

Some clones are missing from TCRdb's copy, which holds only in-frame ones; the method was immunoSEQ multiplex PCR. The sample yields 2 million to 3 million clones, about 92% seen once. This chain connects TRBV28 to TRBJ1-2. The sequence was obtained from a young man in good health. Sequencing used naive CD4+ T cells sorted from blood. Specified subset: CD45RA+ positively selected. The CDR3 loop reads CASSSSSLAYGYTF.